This entry features one T cell receptor beta chain sequence. Its antigen specificity is not known. Per-base quality was not reported, and no clone a single base away is much larger than it. TCR cDNA was made using 5'RACE template switching, a step that added a universal primer site and unique molecular identifiers. Priming for cDNA synthesis came from both the TCR alpha and TCR beta constant segments. Libraries were amplified in two PCR steps, with sample barcodes and sequencing adapters added in the second step. Libraries were sequenced on Illumina HiSeq 2500 (2x100 bp) or NovaSeq (2x150 bp). Turning to the authors' computational methods: MIGEC was used to demultiplex reads and collapse the reads into UMI consensus sequences, and MiXCR was used for V(D)J alignment. Clonotypes responding to the vaccine were identified with edgeR on replicate PBMC samples, with the criteria of FDR below 0.01 and a log2 fold change above 5 up to day 15. CD4 or CD8 identity was assigned to each bulk clonotype according to whether the clonotype was present at higher abundance in the sequenced CD4 repertoire or the sequenced CD8 repertoire. TCRdb's own reprocessing of the public reads used fastp at Q25 and MiXCR and kept productive beta chains. One record per CDR3 amino acid sequence lists the most common genes and DNA. TCRdb assigned the V and J calls; the authors' analysis was not used. The table for this sample lists approximately 600,000 distinct CDR3 sequences; approximately 13% of them were counted only once. 15% of the sample is held by the ten biggest clonotypes.

Inclusive of the bounding cysteine and phenylalanine, the CDR3 is 15 residues long. Only CDR3 DNA remains: 45 bases, in frame from the first base. V and J lose 8 bases and 0 bases, and a span of 14 bases separates them. This entry is derived from a study of T cells after yellow fever vaccination (dated by TCRdb to 2018 to 2020). For context, the study as a whole: The SMART-Seq v4 Ultra Low Input RNA kit was used to prepare libraries from fractions with low cell numbers. To track T-cell clones before and after primary and booster YFV17D yellow fever vaccination, bulk TCR alpha and beta repertoires were sequenced longitudinally. The cohort comprised two healthy male donors, one aged 18 to 30 and one aged 30 to 40 years. Blood samples were taken at several timepoints before and after primary and secondary immunization, and bulk PBMC replicates and cell subsets were isolated.

The treatment or condition label of this sample denotes: live attenuated yellow fever vaccine strain. Two biological replicates of bulk PBMCs were collected at each blood-draw timepoint. PBMCs were isolated from peripheral blood using a standard Ficoll-Paque protocol. TriZol was used to extract RNA from bulk PBMCs, from CD4 and CD8 fractions, and from dextramer-positive and dextramer-negative fractions. What the study reported, not specific to this receptor: The secondary T-cell response was weaker than the primary response but faster, peaking on day 5 instead of day 15. Because the study included only a couple of donors, the extent to which the findings can be generalized is limited. After the booster, most clones that had expanded after primary vaccination were detected again (approximately 97% of CD4 and roughly 86% of CD8), suggesting broad maintenance of memory. Because abundant contaminating clonotypes from the bulk population could be contained in FACS-sorted repertoires, computational filtering was required. A small fraction of clonotypes showed up in both the CD4 and CD8 compartments, probably as a result of convergent recombination.

The TCR originated in a man between 25 and 39 years old who received the YFV17D yellow fever vaccine. The sample in question was PBMCs, obtained on the day of the yellow fever booster vaccination. The V and J genes are TRBV12-3 or TRBV12-4 and TRBJ2-1, and TRBD2 may be the D gene, going by 6 matching bases. The sequenced DNA is TGTGCCAGCGAATATCAGGGAGGCTCCTACAATGAGCAGTTCTTC. It translates to CASEYQGGSYNEQFF.